This T cell receptor (beta chain) stems from a study of preoperative IRX-2 immunotherapy in early breast cancer. Indicated treatment: preoperative locoregional IRX-2 cytokine immunotherapy. This phase Ib study tested locoregional IRX-2 cytokine immunotherapy given before surgery. Looked up from germline, CDR1 is MNHGY and CDR2 is SAAAGT. CDR3 size: 16 residues. V was shortened by 4 bases and J by 0 bases, with 13 bases between the two germline ends. TCRdb's copy holds only in-frame clones and misses some; the assay was immunoSEQ multiplex PCR. Of tens of thousands of clones in the sample, about 77% were seen once.

This specimen was lymph node tissue, taken before IRX-2 immunotherapy. This receptor was taken from a human donor with breast cancer. This chain joins TRBV6-8 and TRBJ2-4, with D perhaps TRBD1 (6 bases). The CDR3 protein is CASSSPGVGAKNIQYF. In DNA, the CDR3 is TGTGCCAGCAGTTCCCCAGGGGTCGGAGCCAAAAACATTCAGTACTTC.